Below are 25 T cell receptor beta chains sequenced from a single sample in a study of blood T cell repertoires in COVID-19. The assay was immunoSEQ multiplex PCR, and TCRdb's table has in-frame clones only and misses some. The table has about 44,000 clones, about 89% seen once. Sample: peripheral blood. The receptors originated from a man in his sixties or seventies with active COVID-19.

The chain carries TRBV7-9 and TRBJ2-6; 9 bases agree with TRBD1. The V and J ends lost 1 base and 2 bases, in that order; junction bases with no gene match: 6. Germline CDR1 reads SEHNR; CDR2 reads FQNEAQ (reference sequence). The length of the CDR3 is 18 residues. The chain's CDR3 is CASSLGDRASAGANVLTF. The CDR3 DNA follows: TGTGCCAGCAGCTTAGGGGACAGGGCGTCGGCTGGGGCCAACGTCCTGACTTTC.

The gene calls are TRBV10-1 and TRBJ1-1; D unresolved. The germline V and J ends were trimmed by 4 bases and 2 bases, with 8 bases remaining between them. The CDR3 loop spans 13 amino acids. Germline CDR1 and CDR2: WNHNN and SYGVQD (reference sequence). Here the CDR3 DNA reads TGCGCCAGCAGTGTACGAGCTAACACTGAAGCTTTCTTT. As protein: CASSVRANTEAFF.

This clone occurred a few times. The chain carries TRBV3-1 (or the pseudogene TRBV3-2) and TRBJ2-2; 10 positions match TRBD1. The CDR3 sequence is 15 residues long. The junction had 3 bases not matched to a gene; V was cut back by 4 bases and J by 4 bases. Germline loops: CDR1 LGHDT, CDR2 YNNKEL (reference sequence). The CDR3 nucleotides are TGTGCCAGCAGCCCGGGACAGGGGCCCACCGGGGAGCTGTTTTTT. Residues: CASSPGQGPTGELFF.

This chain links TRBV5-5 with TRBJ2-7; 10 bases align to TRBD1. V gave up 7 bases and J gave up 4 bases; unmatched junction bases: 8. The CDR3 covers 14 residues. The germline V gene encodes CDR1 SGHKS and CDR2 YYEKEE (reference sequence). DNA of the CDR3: TGTGCCAGCTCCGCCGGGACAGGGGTGTACGAGCAGTACTTC. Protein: CASSAGTGVYEQYF. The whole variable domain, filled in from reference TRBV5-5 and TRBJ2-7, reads DAGVTQSPTHLIKTRGQQVTLRCSPISGHKSVSWYQQVLGQGPQFIFQYYEKEERGRGNFPDRFSARQFPNYSSELNVNALLLGDSALYLCASSAGTGVYEQYFGPGTRLTVT.

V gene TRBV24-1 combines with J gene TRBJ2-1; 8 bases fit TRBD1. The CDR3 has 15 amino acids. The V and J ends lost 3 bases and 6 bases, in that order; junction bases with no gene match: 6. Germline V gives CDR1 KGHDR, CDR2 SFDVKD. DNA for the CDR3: TGTGCCACCAGTGATGCGGGACAGGCTGGCAATGAGCAGTTCTTC. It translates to CATSDAGQAGNEQFF.

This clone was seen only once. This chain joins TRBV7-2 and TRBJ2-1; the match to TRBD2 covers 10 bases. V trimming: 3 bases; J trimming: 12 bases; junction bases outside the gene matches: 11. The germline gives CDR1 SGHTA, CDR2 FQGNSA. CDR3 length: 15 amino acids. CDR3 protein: CASSFLERGGPGQFF. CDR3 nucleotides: TGTGCCAGCAGCTTCCTCGAGCGGGGGGGCCCGGGGCAGTTCTTC. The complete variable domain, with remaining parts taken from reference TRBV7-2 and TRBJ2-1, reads GAGVSQSPSNKVTEKGKDVELRCDPISGHTALYWYRQSLGQGLEFLIYFQGNSAPDKSGLPSDRFSAERTGGSVSTLTIQRTQQEDSAVYLCASSFLERGGPGQFFGPGTRLTVL.

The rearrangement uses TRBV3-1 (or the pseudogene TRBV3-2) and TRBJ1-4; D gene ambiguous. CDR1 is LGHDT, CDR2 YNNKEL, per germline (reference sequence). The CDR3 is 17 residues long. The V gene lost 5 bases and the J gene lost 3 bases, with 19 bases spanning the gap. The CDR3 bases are TGTGCCAGCAGCGCTCCTCGCCGGTCAGGATCTAATGAAAAACTGTTTTTT. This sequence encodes CASSAPRRSGSNEKLFF.

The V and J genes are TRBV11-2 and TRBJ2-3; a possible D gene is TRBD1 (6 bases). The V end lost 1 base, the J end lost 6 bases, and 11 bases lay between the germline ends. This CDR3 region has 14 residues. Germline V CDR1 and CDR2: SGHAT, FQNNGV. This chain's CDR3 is CASSLGGPEDTQYF. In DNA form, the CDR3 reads TGTGCCAGCAGCTTAGGGGGGCCCGAGGATACGCAGTATTTT.

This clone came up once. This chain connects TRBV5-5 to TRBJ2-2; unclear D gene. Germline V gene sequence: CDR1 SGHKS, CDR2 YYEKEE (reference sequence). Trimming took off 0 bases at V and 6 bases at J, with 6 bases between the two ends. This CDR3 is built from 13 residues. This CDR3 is CASSLVAAGELFF. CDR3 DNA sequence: TGTGCCAGCAGCTTGGTGGCGGCCGGGGAGCTGTTTTTT.

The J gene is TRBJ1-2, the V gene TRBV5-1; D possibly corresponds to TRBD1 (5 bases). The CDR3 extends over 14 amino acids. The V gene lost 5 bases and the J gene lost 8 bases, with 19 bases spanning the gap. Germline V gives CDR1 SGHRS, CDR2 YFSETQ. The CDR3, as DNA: TGCGCCAGCAGTCCGGACCCAGGGTTTCGGGGCTACACCTTC. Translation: CASSPDPGFRGYTF. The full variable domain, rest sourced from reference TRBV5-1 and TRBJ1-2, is KAGVTQTPRYLIKTRGQQVTLSCSPISGHRSVSWYQQTPGQGLQFLFEYFSETQRNKGNFPGRFSGRQFSNSRSEMNVSTLELGDSALYLCASSPDPGFRGYTFGSGTRLTVV.

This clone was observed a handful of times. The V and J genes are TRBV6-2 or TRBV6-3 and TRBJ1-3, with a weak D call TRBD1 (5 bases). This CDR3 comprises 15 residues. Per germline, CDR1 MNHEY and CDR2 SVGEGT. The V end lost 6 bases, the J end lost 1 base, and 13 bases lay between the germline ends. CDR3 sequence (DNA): TGTGCCAGCAGCCAGGACGGGGGTTCTGGAAACACCATATATTTT. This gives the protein CASSQDGGSGNTIYF.

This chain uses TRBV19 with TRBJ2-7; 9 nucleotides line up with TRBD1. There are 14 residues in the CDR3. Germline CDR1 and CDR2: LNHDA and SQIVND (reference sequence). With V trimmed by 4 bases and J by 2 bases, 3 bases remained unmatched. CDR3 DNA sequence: TGTGCCAGTAGTACTGGGACAGGGACCTACGAGCAGTACTTC. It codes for CASSTGTGTYEQYF. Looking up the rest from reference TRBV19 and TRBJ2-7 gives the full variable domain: DGGITQSPKYLFRKEGQNVTLSCEQNLNHDAMYWYRQDPGQGLRLIYYSQIVNDFQKGDIAEGYSVSREKKESFPLTVTSAQKNPTAFYLCASSTGTGTYEQYFGPGTRLTVT.

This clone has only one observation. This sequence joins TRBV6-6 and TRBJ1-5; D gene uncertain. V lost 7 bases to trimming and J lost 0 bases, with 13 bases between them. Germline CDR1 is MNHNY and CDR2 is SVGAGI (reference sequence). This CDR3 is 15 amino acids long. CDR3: CASTLGEVSNQPQHF. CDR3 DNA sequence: TGTGCCAGCACCTTGGGAGAGGTTAGCAATCAGCCCCAGCATTTT.

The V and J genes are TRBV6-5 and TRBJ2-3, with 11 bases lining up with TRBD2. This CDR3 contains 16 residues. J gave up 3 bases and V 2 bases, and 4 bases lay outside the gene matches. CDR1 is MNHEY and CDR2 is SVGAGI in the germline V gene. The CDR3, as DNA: TGTGCCAGCAGTTACGCGACTAGCGGGACTACAGATACGCAGTATTTT. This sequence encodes CASSYATSGTTDTQYF.

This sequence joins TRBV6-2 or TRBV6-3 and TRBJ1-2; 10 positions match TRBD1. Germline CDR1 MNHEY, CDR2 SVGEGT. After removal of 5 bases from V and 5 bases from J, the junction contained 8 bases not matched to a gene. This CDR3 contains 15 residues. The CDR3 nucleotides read TGTGCCAGCAGTGCCGCCGGGACAGGGGAATATGGCTACACCTTC. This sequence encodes CASSAAGTGEYGYTF.

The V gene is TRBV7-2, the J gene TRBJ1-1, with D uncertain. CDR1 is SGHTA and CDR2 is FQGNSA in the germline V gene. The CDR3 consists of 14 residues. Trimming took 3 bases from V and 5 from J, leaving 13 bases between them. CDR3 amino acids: CASSLVRRGTEAFF. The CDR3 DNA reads TGTGCCAGCAGCTTGGTTCGACGAGGGACTGAAGCTTTCTTT.

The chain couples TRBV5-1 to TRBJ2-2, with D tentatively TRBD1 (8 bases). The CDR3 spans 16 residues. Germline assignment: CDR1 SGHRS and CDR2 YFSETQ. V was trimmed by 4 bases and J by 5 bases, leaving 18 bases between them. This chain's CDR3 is CASSPTGGAITGELFF. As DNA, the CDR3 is TGCGCCAGCAGCCCAACAGGGGGGGCGATAACCGGGGAGCTGTTTTTT.

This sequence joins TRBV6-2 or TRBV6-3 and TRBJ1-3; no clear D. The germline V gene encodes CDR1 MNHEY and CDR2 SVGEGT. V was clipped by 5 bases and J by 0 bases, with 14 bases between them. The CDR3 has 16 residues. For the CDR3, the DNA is TGTGCCAGCAGTGACGCGGAGGTTGTCTCTGGAAACACCATATATTTT. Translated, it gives CASSDAEVVSGNTIYF.

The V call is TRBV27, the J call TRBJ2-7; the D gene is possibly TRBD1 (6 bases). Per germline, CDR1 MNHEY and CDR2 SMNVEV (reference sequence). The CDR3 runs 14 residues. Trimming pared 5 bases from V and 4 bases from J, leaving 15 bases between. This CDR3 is CASSASVQGYEQYF. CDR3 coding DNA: TGTGCCAGCAGTGCAAGCGTACAGGGATACGAGCAGTACTTC.

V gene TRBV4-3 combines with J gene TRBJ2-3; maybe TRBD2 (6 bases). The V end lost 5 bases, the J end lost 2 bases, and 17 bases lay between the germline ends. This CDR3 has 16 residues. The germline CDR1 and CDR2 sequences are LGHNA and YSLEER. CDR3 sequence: CASSGDFPGTTDTQYF. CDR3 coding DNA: TGCGCCAGCAGCGGGGACTTCCCGGGGACCACAGATACGCAGTATTTT.

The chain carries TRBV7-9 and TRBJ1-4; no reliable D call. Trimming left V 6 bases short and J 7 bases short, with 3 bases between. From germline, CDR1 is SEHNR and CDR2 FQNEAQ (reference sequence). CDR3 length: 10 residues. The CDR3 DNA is TGTGCCAGCAGTAGTGAAAAACTGTTTTTT. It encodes CASSSEKLFF. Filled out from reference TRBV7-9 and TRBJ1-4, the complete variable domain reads DTGVSQNPRHKITKRGQNVTFRCDPISEHNRLYWYRQTLGQGPEFLTYFQNEAQLEKSRLLSDRFSAERPKGSFSTLEIQRTEQGDSAMYLCASSSEKLFFGSGTQLSVL.

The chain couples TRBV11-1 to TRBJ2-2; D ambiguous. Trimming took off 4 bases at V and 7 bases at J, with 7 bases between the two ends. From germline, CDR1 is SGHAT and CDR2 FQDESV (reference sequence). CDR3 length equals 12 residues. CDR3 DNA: TGTGCCAGCAGCTCTCCAGGCGGGGAGCTGTTTTTT. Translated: CASSSPGGELFF. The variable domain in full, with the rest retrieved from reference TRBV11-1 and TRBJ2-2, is EAEVAQSPRYKITEKSQAVAFWCDPISGHATLYWYRQILGQGPELLVQFQDESVVDDSQLPKDRFSAERLKGVDSTLKIQPAELGDSAMYLCASSSPGGELFFGEGSRLTVL.

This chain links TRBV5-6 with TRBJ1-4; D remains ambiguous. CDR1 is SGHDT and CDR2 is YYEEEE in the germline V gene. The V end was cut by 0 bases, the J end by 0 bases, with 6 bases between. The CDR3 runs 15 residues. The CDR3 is CASSLGATTNEKLFF. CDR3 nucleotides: TGTGCCAGCAGCTTGGGGGCAACAACTAATGAAAAACTGTTTTTT.

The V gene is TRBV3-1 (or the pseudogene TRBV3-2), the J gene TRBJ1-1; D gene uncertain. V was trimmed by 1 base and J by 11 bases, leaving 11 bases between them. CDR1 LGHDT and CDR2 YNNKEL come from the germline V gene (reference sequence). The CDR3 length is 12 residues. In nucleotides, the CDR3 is TGTGCCAGCAGCCAAGGGGCCTTGGCTGCTTTCTTT. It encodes CASSQGALAAFF.

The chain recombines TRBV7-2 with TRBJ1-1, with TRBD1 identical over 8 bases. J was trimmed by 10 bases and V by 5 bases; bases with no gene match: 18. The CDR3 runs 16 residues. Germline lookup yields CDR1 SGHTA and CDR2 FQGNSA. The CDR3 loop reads CASSPNGGQGAVVAFF. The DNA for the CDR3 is TGTGCCAGCAGCCCGAACGGGGGCCAGGGGGCCGTAGTAGCTTTCTTT.